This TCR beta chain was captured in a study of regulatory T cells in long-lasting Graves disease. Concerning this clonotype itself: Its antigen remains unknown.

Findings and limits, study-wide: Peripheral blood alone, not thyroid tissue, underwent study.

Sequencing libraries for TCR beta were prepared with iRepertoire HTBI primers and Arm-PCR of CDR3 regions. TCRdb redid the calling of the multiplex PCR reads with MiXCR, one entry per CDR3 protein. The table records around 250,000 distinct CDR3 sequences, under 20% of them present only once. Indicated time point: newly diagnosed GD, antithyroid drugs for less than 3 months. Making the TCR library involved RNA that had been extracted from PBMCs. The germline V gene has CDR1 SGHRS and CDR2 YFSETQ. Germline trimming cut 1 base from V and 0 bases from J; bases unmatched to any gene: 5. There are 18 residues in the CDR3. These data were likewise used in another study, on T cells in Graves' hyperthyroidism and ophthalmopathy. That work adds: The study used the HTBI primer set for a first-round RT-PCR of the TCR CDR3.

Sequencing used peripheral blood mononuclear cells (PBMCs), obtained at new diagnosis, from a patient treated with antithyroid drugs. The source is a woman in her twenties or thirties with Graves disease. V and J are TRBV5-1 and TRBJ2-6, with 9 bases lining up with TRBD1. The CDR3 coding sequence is TGCGCCAGCAGCTTGTTTGGGACAGGGCGCTCTGGGGCCAACGTCCTGACTTTC. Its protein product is CASSLFGTGRSGANVLTF.